Following are 14 T cell receptor beta chains from one sample sequenced in a study of spatial heterogeneity in lung cancer (dated by TCRdb to the late 2010s). Findings and caveats that apply to the study as a whole: The tumor nonsynonymous mutation count correlated with the number of expanded alpha and beta TCRs within the tumor.

Their target antigens are unknown. The time point label corresponds to: sample taken at primary tumor resection. Library preparation was by 5' RACE. Sequencing relied on a NextSeq 500. Clones were called with MiXCR by TCRdb after fastp trimmed the public reads at Q25, and only in-frame beta chains were retained. Rows are unified per CDR3 protein, each entry keeping the most common DNA and genes. Here the sample has 5,000 to 7,000 distinct CDR3 sequences; 8.5% to 10% occur a single time. The top ten hold 25% of the sample. This specimen consisted of lung tumor tissue, obtained at surgery. The receptors originated from a female donor with early-stage non-small cell lung cancer.

This clonotype has at least ten counts. V and J are TRBV19 and TRBJ1-6; TRBD1 might be the D (6 bases). Germline CDR1 reads LNHDA; CDR2 reads SQIVND (reference sequence). The V end was cut by 1 base, the J end by 7 bases, with 14 bases between. This CDR3 region has 16 residues. CDR3 DNA sequence: TGTGCCAGTAGTATAGCTGACAGGTGGAAGAATTCACCCCTCCACTTT. It is translated as CASSIADRWKNSPLHF.

This clonotype was observed at least ten times. The rearrangement uses TRBV6-5 and TRBJ2-7; the match to TRBD1 covers 9 bases. CDR1 and CDR2 from the germline V gene are MNHEY and SVGAGI. The CDR3 length is 15 residues. V lost 5 bases, J lost 2 bases, and 7 bases stayed unmatched. For the CDR3, the DNA is TGTGCCAGCAGTACGGAGGGACAGGGCCCCTACGAGCAGTACTTC. Encoded protein: CASSTEGQGPYEQYF.

Many counts were recorded for this clonotype. The V call is TRBV7-9, the J call TRBJ1-5; D unclear. The V and J ends lost 4 bases and 0 bases respectively, with 10 bases between them. The CDR3 contains 15 residues. Germline V gene lookup returns CDR1 SEHNR and CDR2 FQNEAQ (reference sequence). The CDR3 coding sequence is TGTGCCAGCAGCTCCGAGGCGGTTAGCAATCAGCCCCAGCATTTT. Translation gives CASSSEAVSNQPQHF.

By its share, this clonotype is medium-sized. The chain has TRBV7-9 and TRBJ1-3, with TRBD1 identical over 8 bases. The germline gives CDR1 SEHNR, CDR2 FQNEAQ (reference sequence). The CDR3 consists of 15 residues. V lost 4 bases and J lost 4; bases outside the gene matches: 6. The CDR3 coding sequence is TGTGCCAGCAGCTCTCGGACAGGGCCAGGAAACACCATATATTTT. Translation: CASSSRTGPGNTIYF.

This clonotype has at least ten counts. The V and J genes are TRBV7-9 and TRBJ1-1; a possible D gene is TRBD1 (6 bases). The CDR3 runs to 14 residues. V gave up 5 bases and J gave up 1 base, with 11 bases separating them. Germline CDR1 SEHNR, CDR2 FQNEAQ (reference sequence). Written as DNA, the CDR3 is TGTGCCAGCAGCCGACGGACAGCGAACACTGAAGCTTTCTTT. The encoded protein is CASSRRTANTEAFF.

By share, this clonotype ranks as medium-sized. This chain links TRBV5-1 with TRBJ1-2; D is uncertain. V gave up 4 bases and J gave up 2 bases, with 12 bases separating them. The CDR3 consists of 14 residues. The germline V gene has CDR1 SGHRS and CDR2 YFSETQ. The CDR3 nucleotides read TGCGCCAGCAGCCCCACCCCGGACAACTATGGCTACACCTTC. Residues: CASSPTPDNYGYTF.

The J gene is TRBJ2-3, the V gene TRBV7-2; 15 bases are shared with TRBD2. This CDR3 contains 16 residues. Germline V gene sequence: CDR1 SGHTA, CDR2 FQGNSA. The ends lost 3 bases at V and 6 bases at J; junction bases unmatched: 4. CDR3 nucleotide sequence: TGTGCCAGCAGCTTTGGGACTAGCGGGGGGAGGGATACGCAGTATTTT. This encodes CASSFGTSGGRDTQYF.

This sequence joins TRBV7-3 and TRBJ1-1; 7 bases fit TRBD1. This CDR3 has 14 residues. CDR1 SGHTA and CDR2 FQGTGA come from the germline V gene. The V gene end was trimmed by 5 bases and the J gene end by 11 bases; junction bases not matched to a gene: 14. The CDR3 DNA reads as TGTGCCAGCAGCGCTACAGGGGCCGATCAAAGGGCTTTCTTT. It encodes CASSATGADQRAFF. The entire variable domain, with the rest obtained from reference TRBV7-3 and TRBJ1-1, is as follows: GAGVSQTPSNKVTEKGKYVELRCDPISGHTALYWYRQSLGQGPEFLIYFQGTGAADDSGLPNDRFFAVRPEGSVSTLKIQRTERGDSAVYLCASSATGADQRAFFGQGTRLTVV.

The chain couples TRBV20-1 to TRBJ2-7; unclear D gene. Trimming removed 0 bases at V and 0 bases at J, with 15 bases between. This CDR3 has 16 amino acids. Per the germline V gene, CDR1 is DFQATT and CDR2 is SNEGSKA (reference sequence). As DNA, the CDR3 is TGCAGTGCTAGAGATCGAATGGGATTAAGCTCCTACGAGCAGTACTTC. Translating gives CSARDRMGLSSYEQYF.

This clonotype counts as medium-sized. The chain uses TRBV15 and TRBJ2-3; either TRBD1 or TRBD2 may supply D (6 bases each). V lost 4 bases and J lost 3, with 17 bases in between. Germline CDR1 reads LNHNV; CDR2 reads YYDKDF (reference sequence). This CDR3 is 16 amino acids long. The CDR3 DNA follows: TGTGCCACCAGCACCCAGAGAGTAGGGGGGACAGATACGCAGTATTTT. It encodes CATSTQRVGGTDTQYF.

This clonotype occurred a few times. This chain uses TRBV28 with TRBJ1-4; 7 bases are shared with TRBD1. J was trimmed by 7 bases and V by 3 bases; bases with no gene match: 8. Germline-derived CDR1 and CDR2 are MDHEN and SYDVKM. CDR3 length equals 15 residues. The CDR3 loop reads CASSLSGGSAEKLFF. In nucleotides, the CDR3 is TGTGCCAGCAGTTTGTCAGGGGGATCGGCTGAAAAACTGTTTTTT.

This clonotype was observed at least ten times. The chain links TRBV5-4 to TRBJ2-7; 14 nucleotides align to TRBD2. The length of the CDR3 is 17 residues. Per the germline V gene, CDR1 is SGHNT and CDR2 is YYREEE (reference sequence). The ends lost 3 bases at V and 3 bases at J; junction bases unmatched: 8. CDR3 in DNA: TGTGCCAGCAGCTCTGGACTAGCGGGGGGCAGATTCTACGAGCAGTACTTC. It is translated as CASSSGLAGGRFYEQYF.

J is TRBJ1-2 and V is TRBV10-3; 9 bases are a match to TRBD1. The CDR3 is 13 residues long. Germline V gene lookup returns CDR1 ENHRY and CDR2 SYGVKD. The ends lost 2 bases at V and 8 bases at J; junction bases unmatched: 3. The CDR3 DNA is TGTGCCATCAGTGAGACAGGGGGCGAGGGCTACACCTTC. Translating gives CAISETGGEGYTF.

Relative to its sample, this clonotype is medium-sized. The chain recombines TRBV7-2 with TRBJ1-6; 9 nucleotides align to TRBD1. Looked up from germline, CDR1 is SGHTA and CDR2 is FQGNSA. This CDR3 has 16 residues. V shed 7 bases, J shed 7 bases, and the junction held 11 bases outside the gene matches. The CDR3 DNA is TGTGCCAGCAACACAGATTCCGGGACAGGGAATTCACCCCTCCACTTT. Its translation is CASNTDSGTGNSPLHF.